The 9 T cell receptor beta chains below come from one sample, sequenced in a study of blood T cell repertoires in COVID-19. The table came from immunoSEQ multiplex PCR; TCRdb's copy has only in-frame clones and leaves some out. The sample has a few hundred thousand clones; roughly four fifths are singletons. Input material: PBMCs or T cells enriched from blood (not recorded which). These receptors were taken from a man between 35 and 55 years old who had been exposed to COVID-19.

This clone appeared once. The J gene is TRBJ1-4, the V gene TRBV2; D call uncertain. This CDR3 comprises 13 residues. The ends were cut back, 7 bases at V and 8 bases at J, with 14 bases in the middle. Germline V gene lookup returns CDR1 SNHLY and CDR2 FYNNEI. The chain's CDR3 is CASTEGIPEKLFF. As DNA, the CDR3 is TGTGCCAGCACCGAGGGCATCCCCGAAAAACTGTTTTTT.

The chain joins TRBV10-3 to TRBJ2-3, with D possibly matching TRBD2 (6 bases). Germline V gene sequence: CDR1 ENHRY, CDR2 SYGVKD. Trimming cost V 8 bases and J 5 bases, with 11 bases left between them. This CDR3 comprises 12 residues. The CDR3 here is CAIFDSGDTQYF. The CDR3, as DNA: TGTGCCATCTTTGATAGCGGAGATACGCAGTATTTT.

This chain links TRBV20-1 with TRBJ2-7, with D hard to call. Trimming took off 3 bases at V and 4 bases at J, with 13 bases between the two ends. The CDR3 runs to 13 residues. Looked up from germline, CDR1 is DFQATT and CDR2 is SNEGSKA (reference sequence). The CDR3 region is CSASSQTQYEQYF. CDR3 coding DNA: TGCAGTGCTAGTTCTCAAACACAATACGAGCAGTACTTC.

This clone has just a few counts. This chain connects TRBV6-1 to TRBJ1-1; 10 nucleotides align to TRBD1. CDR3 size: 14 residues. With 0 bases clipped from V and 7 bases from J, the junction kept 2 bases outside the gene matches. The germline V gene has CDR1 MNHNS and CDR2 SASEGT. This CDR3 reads CASSEAGQGIEAFF. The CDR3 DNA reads TGTGCCAGCAGTGAAGCGGGACAGGGGATTGAAGCTTTCTTT.

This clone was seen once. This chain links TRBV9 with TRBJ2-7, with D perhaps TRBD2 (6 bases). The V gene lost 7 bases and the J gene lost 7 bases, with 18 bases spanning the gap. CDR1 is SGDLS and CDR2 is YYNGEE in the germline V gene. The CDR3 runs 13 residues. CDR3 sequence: CASGGLRPREQYF. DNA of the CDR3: TGTGCCAGCGGGGGACTGCGACCCCGGGAGCAGTACTTC.

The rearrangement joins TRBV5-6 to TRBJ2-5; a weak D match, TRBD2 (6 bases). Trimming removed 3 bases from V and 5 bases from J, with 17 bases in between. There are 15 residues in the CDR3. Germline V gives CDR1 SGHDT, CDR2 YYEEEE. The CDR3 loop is CASSYRTRGTETQYF. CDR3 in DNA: TGTGCCAGCAGCTATAGGACGCGGGGCACGGAGACCCAGTACTTC.

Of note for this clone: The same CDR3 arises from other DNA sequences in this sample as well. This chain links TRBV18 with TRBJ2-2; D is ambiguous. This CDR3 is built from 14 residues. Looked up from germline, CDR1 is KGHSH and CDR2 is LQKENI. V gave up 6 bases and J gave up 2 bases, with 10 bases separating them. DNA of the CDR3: TGTGCCAGCTCCCCAGGCCTCAACACCGGGGAGCTGTTTTTT. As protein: CASSPGLNTGELFF. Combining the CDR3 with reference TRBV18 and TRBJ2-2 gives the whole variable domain NAGVMQNPRHLVRRRGQEARLRCSPMKGHSHVYWYRQLPEEGLKFMVYLQKENIIDESGMPKERFSAEFPKEGPSILRIQQVVRGDSAAYFCASSPGLNTGELFFGEGSRLTVL.

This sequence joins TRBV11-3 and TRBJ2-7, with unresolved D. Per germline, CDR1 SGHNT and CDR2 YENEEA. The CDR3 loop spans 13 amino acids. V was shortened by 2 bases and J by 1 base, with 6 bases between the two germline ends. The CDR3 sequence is CASSLPDSYEQYF. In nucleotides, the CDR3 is TGTGCCAGCAGCTTACCAGATTCCTACGAGCAGTACTTC.

The CDR3 bases are TGTGCCAGCAGTCAAGGAGACTTAGCTGTCGGGGAGCTGTTTTTT. Its translation: CASSQGDLAVGELFF. V usage is TRBV7-3 and J usage is TRBJ2-2; D call uncertain. Germline V gene lookup returns CDR1 SGHTA and CDR2 FQGTGA. The CDR3 is 15 amino acids. V dropped 6 bases and J dropped 7 bases, with 18 bases sitting between them.